The 27 T cell receptor beta chains below were found in one sample sequenced in a study of T cells in Graves' hyperthyroidism and ophthalmopathy. Amplified TCR beta CDR3 regions derived from RNA transcripts. The study used the HTBI primer set for a first-round RT-PCR of the TCR CDR3. A single record per CDR3 protein comes from TCRdb applying MiXCR to the multiplex PCR reads. The top ten clones hold 10% to 15% of a sample with around 250,000 distinct CDR3 sequences, 14% to 15% of them seen once. The source material was blood. These receptors all stem from a woman in her thirties or forties with Graves' hyperthyroidism that later progressed to Graves' ophthalmopathy.

There are many counts of this clonotype. V and J are TRBV2 and TRBJ1-1, with unresolved D. Germline lookup yields CDR1 SNHLY and CDR2 FYNNEI. The CDR3 runs 14 residues. V was clipped by 4 bases and J by 0 bases, with 9 bases between them. The CDR3 reads CASSGTVMNTEAFF. CDR3 coding DNA: TGTGCCAGCAGTGGGACTGTCATGAACACTGAAGCTTTCTTT.

This clonotype was seen at least ten times. V gene TRBV30 combines with J gene TRBJ2-7; D not resolved. The CDR3 sequence is 11 residues long. The V gene lost 1 base and the J gene lost 4 bases, with 5 bases spanning the gap. Germline CDR1 and CDR2: GTSNPN and SVGIG (reference sequence). In nucleotides, the CDR3 is TGTGCCTGGAGTGAGGGTTACGAGCAGTACTTC. Encoded protein: CAWSEGYEQYF. The whole variable domain, remainder taken from reference TRBV30 and TRBJ2-7, is SQTIHQWPATLVQPVGSPLSLECTVEGTSNPNLYWYRQAAGRGLQLLFYSVGIGQISSEVPQNLSASRPQDRQFILSSKKLLLSDSGFYLCAWSEGYEQYFGPGTRLTVT.

This clonotype was recorded once. This chain links TRBV5-6 with TRBJ2-3; D assignment may be TRBD1 or TRBD2 (5 bases each). The CDR3 loop spans 15 amino acids. Germline CDR1 is SGHDT and CDR2 is YYEEEE. Trimming removed 3 bases from V and 4 bases from J, with 15 bases in between. CDR3 DNA sequence: TGTGCCAGCAGCTCCGGGACGTCCGAGGCAGATACGCAGTATTTT. Translating gives CASSSGTSEADTQYF.

This clonotype was observed many times. DNA of the CDR3: TGTGCCAGCAGTTTATTTCCGGGACTAGCGGGAGAGACCCAGTACTTC. Translation gives CASSLFPGLAGETQYF. The chain has TRBV28 and TRBJ2-5; TRBD2 matches at 12 bases. The CDR3 length is 16 residues. V trimming: 1 base; J trimming: 4 bases; junction bases outside the gene matches: 4. Germline CDR1 MDHEN, CDR2 SYDVKM.

The chain joins TRBV9 to TRBJ2-5, with D hard to call. The V and J ends lost 2 bases and 6 bases respectively, with 11 bases between them. Per the germline V gene, CDR1 is SGDLS and CDR2 is YYNGEE. The CDR3 is 13 amino acids. The CDR3 DNA reads TGTGCCAGCAGCGTCTATGACGAGAAGACCCAGTACTTC. Its protein is CASSVYDEKTQYF.

This clonotype has only a few counts. The chain is built from TRBV5-1 and TRBJ2-1; the D gene is possibly TRBD1 (5 bases). The CDR3 sequence is 13 residues long. V was shortened by 5 bases and J by 2 bases, with 8 bases between the two germline ends. The germline gives CDR1 SGHRS, CDR2 YFSETQ. CDR3 sequence reads: CASSQGTYNEQFF. CDR3 nucleotide sequence: TGCGCCAGCAGTCAGGGTACCTACAATGAGCAGTTCTTC.

The chain couples TRBV10-3 to TRBJ2-2; either TRBD1 or TRBD2 may supply D (7 bases each). The V and J ends lost 4 bases and 4 bases respectively, with 13 bases between them. Germline V gene lookup returns CDR1 ENHRY and CDR2 SYGVKD. This CDR3 spans 15 amino acids. The CDR3 DNA sequence: TGTGCCATCAGTGGGGCCAGGGGGGGCACCGGGGAGCTGTTTTTT. As protein: CAISGARGGTGELFF.

J is TRBJ2-7 and V is TRBV2; 11 bases map to TRBD2. The CDR3 runs 12 residues. V lost 6 bases to trimming and J lost 6 bases; unmatched junction nucleotides: 1. Germline V gene data show CDR1 as SNHLY and CDR2 as FYNNEI. The CDR3 nucleotides read TGTGCCAGCAGCGGGACTAGCGGCGAGCAGTACTTC. This gives the protein CASSGTSGEQYF.

This clonotype was detected many times. The genes are TRBV5-1 and TRBJ1-1; 9 bases are a match to TRBD1. Trimming took 0 bases from V and 7 from J; bases not matched to a gene: 4. The germline V gene has CDR1 SGHRS and CDR2 YFSETQ. The length of the CDR3 is 14 residues. CDR3 bases: TGCGCCAGCAGCTTGGACAGGGGGCTCATTGAAGCTTTCTTT. It is translated as CASSLDRGLIEAFF.

This clonotype was counted many times. The chain has TRBV3-1 and TRBJ2-7; TRBD1 is a possible D gene (6 bases). Per the germline V gene, CDR1 is LGHDT and CDR2 is YNNKEL (reference sequence). The length of the CDR3 is 15 residues. Trimming cost V 6 bases and J 6 bases, with 21 bases left between them. CDR3 residues: CASSPRGSWASEQYF. For the CDR3, the DNA is TGTGCCAGCAGTCCCAGGGGCAGCTGGGCATCCGAGCAGTACTTC.

This clonotype appeared a few times. The chain joins TRBV28 to TRBJ2-7, with no clear D. V was cut by 2 bases and J by 0 bases, with 5 bases left in between. CDR3 length equals 13 residues. Per the germline V gene, CDR1 is MDHEN and CDR2 is SYDVKM. CDR3 protein: CASSLMDSYEQYF. DNA of the CDR3: TGTGCCAGCAGTTTAATGGACTCCTACGAGCAGTACTTC.

The chain carries TRBV3-1 and TRBJ2-3; 10 bases are shared with TRBD2. The CDR3 totals 18 residues. V lost 0 bases and J lost 4; bases outside the gene matches: 10. Germline values: CDR1 LGHDT, CDR2 YNNKEL (reference sequence). CDR3 protein: CASSQDWASGRNADTQYF. The CDR3 nucleotides read TGTGCCAGCAGCCAAGATTGGGCTAGCGGGAGAAATGCAGATACGCAGTATTTT.

With respect to this clonotype: With a much larger clone just one base away, this may be a read error. This chain connects TRBV20-1 to TRBJ1-5; TRBD1 agrees at 9 bases. After removal of 4 bases from V and 6 bases from J, the junction contained 4 bases not matched to a gene. CDR3 length: 13 residues. The germline CDR1 and CDR2 sequences are DFQATT and SNEGSKA (reference sequence). The CDR3: CSATGQGGQPQHF. The CDR3 bases are TGCAGTGCTACGGGACAGGGCGGTCAGCCCCAGCATTTT.

This clonotype was seen repeatedly, ten times or more. This chain uses TRBV24-1 with TRBJ2-3; D unresolved. The CDR3 spans 15 residues. Germline assignment: CDR1 KGHDR and CDR2 SFDVKD. With 5 bases removed from V and 2 bases from J, the gap between germline ends came to 13 bases. The CDR3 spells CATSVPGDNTDTQYF. In DNA form, the CDR3 reads TGTGCCACCAGTGTCCCGGGCGATAACACAGATACGCAGTATTTT.

This clonotype was detected many times. The rearrangement uses TRBV7-8 and TRBJ1-5; D is unclear. CDR1 is SGHVS and CDR2 is FQNEAQ in the germline V gene. Trimming took off 7 bases at V and 5 bases at J, with 12 bases between the two ends. This CDR3 spans 13 amino acids. CDR3 sequence (DNA): TGTGCCAGCACCCTGACGGGTCATCAGCCCCAGCATTTT. Protein: CASTLTGHQPQHF.

This clonotype came up many times. The gene calls are TRBV12-3 or TRBV12-4 and TRBJ2-5; TRBD2 agrees at 11 bases. The CDR3 runs to 15 residues. V lost 5 bases to trimming and J lost 0 bases; unmatched junction nucleotides: 2. This chain's CDR3 is CASSRGLADQETQYF. CDR3 nucleotide sequence: TGTGCCAGCAGTAGGGGACTAGCGGACCAAGAGACCCAGTACTTC.

This clonotype was seen at least ten times. V gene TRBV10-3 combines with J gene TRBJ2-1, with D tentatively TRBD1 (6 bases). The ends were cut back, 3 bases at V and 9 bases at J, with 9 bases in the middle. Germline CDR1 and CDR2: ENHRY and SYGVKD. The CDR3 totals 12 residues. CDR3 amino acids: CAISDADSEQFF. Here the CDR3 DNA reads TGTGCCATCAGTGACGCGGACAGTGAGCAGTTCTTC.

Ten or more counts support this clonotype. The chain recombines TRBV13 with TRBJ2-3, with 10 positions matching TRBD2. J lost 4 bases, V lost 5 bases, and 6 bases had no gene match. Germline V CDR1 and CDR2: PRHDT, FYEKMQ (reference sequence). CDR3 length: 15 amino acids. CDR3 in amino acids: CASSPRTSGADTQYF. The CDR3 nucleotides are TGTGCCAGCAGCCCCCGGACTAGCGGTGCAGATACGCAGTATTTT.

This clonotype occurred many times. The rearrangement joins TRBV27 to TRBJ1-2; tentative D call: TRBD1 (6 bases). Germline V gene data show CDR1 as MNHEY and CDR2 as SMNVEV (reference sequence). The V gene lost 1 base and the J gene lost 4 bases, with 13 bases spanning the gap. CDR3 length equals 15 residues. The CDR3 nucleotides read TGTGCCAGCAGTTTATATTCAGGGGACCCCTATGGCTACACCTTC. This codes for CASSLYSGDPYGYTF.

This clonotype was seen many times. V usage is TRBV20-1 and J usage is TRBJ1-5, with no clear D. Germline CDR1 DFQATT, CDR2 SNEGSKA (reference sequence). V was trimmed by 0 bases and J by 3 bases, leaving 12 bases between them. The CDR3 contains 15 residues. CDR3 region: CSARDWQATNQPQHF. CDR3 bases: TGCAGTGCTAGAGATTGGCAGGCAACCAATCAGCCCCAGCATTTT.

This chain uses TRBV7-3 with TRBJ2-7; D may be TRBD1 (6 bases). Trimming cost V 5 bases and J 3 bases, with 11 bases left between them. In germline, CDR1 is SGHTA, CDR2 FQGTGA. The CDR3 is 13 amino acids. CDR3 sequence reads: CASSTGSGYEQYF. The CDR3 DNA reads as TGTGCCAGCAGCACAGGGAGCGGCTACGAGCAGTACTTC.

This clonotype was counted many times. The chain uses TRBV20-1 and TRBJ2-7, with 8 nucleotides matching TRBD1. V shed 4 bases and J 2 bases; nucleotides not matched to a gene: 4. The CDR3 is made up of 13 amino acids. Looked up from germline, CDR1 is DFQATT and CDR2 is SNEGSKA (reference sequence). CDR3 DNA sequence: TGCAGTGCTACCGACAGGGGAGCCTACGAGCAGTACTTC. Protein sequence: CSATDRGAYEQYF.

This clonotype has a count of ten or more. The rearrangement joins TRBV3-1 to TRBJ1-2; D not resolved. The V gene lost 1 base and the J gene lost 8 bases, with 8 bases spanning the gap. CDR1 and CDR2 (germline): LGHDT, YNNKEL (reference sequence). This CDR3 comprises 12 residues. CDR3 sequence reads: CASSQVDLGYTF. The CDR3 bases are TGTGCCAGCAGCCAAGTCGATTTAGGCTACACCTTC.

This clonotype appeared many times. V usage is TRBV6-1 and J usage is TRBJ2-1; unclear D gene. The CDR3 covers 15 residues. V was clipped by 6 bases and J by 2 bases, with 14 bases between them. Germline values: CDR1 MNHNS, CDR2 SASEGT. For the CDR3, the DNA is TGTGCCAGCAGCCCCGTCTGGGTTACCTACAATGAGCAGTTCTTC. As protein: CASSPVWVTYNEQFF.

This clonotype was recorded many times. The rearrangement joins TRBV2 to TRBJ2-6, with 7 positions matching TRBD1. The CDR3 contains 16 residues. Germline V gene sequence: CDR1 SNHLY, CDR2 FYNNEI. V dropped 5 bases and J dropped 4; count of bases not matched to a gene: 8. DNA for the CDR3: TGTGCCAGCAGTACCGCTACAGGGGTGGGGGCCAACGTCCTGACTTTC. Protein: CASSTATGVGANVLTF.

There are a few counts of this clonotype. The V gene is TRBV20-1, the J gene TRBJ1-2; 7 nucleotides align to TRBD1. Germline lookup yields CDR1 DFQATT and CDR2 SNEGSKA (reference sequence). J gave up 4 bases and V 3 bases, and 5 bases lay outside the gene matches. The CDR3 loop spans 13 amino acids. CDR3 protein: CSASLRGLYGYTF. The CDR3 coding sequence is TGCAGTGCTAGTCTTAGGGGGCTCTATGGCTACACCTTC.

This clonotype has at least ten counts. The V call is TRBV28, the J call TRBJ1-1, with a possible D match to TRBD1 (6 bases). The CDR3 consists of 14 residues. From germline, CDR1 is MDHEN and CDR2 SYDVKM. V gave up 3 bases and J gave up 3 bases, with 11 bases separating them. The CDR3 DNA sequence: TGTGCCAGCAGTTTGACAGGTAGATACACTGAAGCTTTCTTT. Its protein is CASSLTGRYTEAFF.